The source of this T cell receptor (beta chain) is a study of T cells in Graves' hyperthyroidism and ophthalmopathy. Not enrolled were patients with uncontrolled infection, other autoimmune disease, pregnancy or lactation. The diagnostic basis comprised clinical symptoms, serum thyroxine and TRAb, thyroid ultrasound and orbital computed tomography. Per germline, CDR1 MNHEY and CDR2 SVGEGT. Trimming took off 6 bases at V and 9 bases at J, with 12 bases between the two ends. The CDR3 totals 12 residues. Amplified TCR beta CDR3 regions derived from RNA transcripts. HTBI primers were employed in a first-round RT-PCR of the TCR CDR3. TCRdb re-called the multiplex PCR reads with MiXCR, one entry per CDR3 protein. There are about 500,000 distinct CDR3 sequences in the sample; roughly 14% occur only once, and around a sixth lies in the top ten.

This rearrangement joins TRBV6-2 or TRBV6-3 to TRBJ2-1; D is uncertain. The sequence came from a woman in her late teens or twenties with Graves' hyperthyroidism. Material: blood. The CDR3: CASRSGVVEQFF. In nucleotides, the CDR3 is TGTGCCAGCAGGTCGGGTGTGGTTGAGCAGTTCTTC.